The 18 T cell receptor beta chains reported below all come from one sample, sequenced in a study of T cell responses to AZD1222 COVID-19 vaccine. Only in-frame clones appear in the TCRdb table, and some are missing; sequencing was by immunoSEQ multiplex PCR. Counted here are 200,000 or so clones, roughly 92% occurring once; the ten biggest clones make up about 10%. Material: peripheral blood, obtained on day 0 of AZD1222 vaccination. Receptor source: an adult in good health.

The rearrangement uses TRBV6-5 and TRBJ2-3, with D perhaps TRBD1 or TRBD2 (5 bases each). Looked up from germline, CDR1 is MNHEY and CDR2 is SVGAGI. The CDR3 runs to 13 residues. Trimming shortened V by 11 bases and J by 1 base, and 13 bases separated the two germline ends. This chain's CDR3 is CASSVGGTDTQYF. The CDR3 region has the DNA TGTGCCTCAAGCGTGGGGGGCACAGATACGCAGTATTTT.

The rearrangement links TRBV4-1 to TRBJ1-1; the match to TRBD1 covers 7 bases. Germline trimming cut 6 bases from V and 5 bases from J; bases unmatched to any gene: 6. From germline, CDR1 is MGHRA and CDR2 YSYEKL. This CDR3 region has 13 residues. The CDR3: CASRRTGVTEAFF. As DNA, the CDR3 is TGCGCCAGCAGACGTACAGGGGTTACTGAAGCTTTCTTT.

A single count supports this clone. The chain carries TRBV29-1 and TRBJ2-3; unclear D gene. The CDR3 spans 15 residues. Trimming left V 4 bases short and J 1 base short, with 15 bases between. Per germline, CDR1 SQVTM and CDR2 ANQGSEA. CDR3 DNA: TGCAGCGTTGTTGGTCTCGGAGTGGGCACAGATACGCAGTATTTT. This codes for CSVVGLGVGTDTQYF.

Note on this clone: Within the sample, other DNA sequences also encode this same CDR3. This chain connects TRBV5-4 to TRBJ1-2; 7 nucleotides match TRBD1. Losses at the gene ends were 0 bases for V and 2 bases for J; bases not matched to a gene: 4. The CDR3 is 15 residues long. CDR1 and CDR2 (germline): SGHNT, YYREEE (reference sequence). CDR3 sequence: CASSLGGGQNYGYTF. The CDR3 DNA reads as TGTGCCAGCAGCTTGGGGGGGGGACAGAACTATGGCTACACCTTC. The entire variable domain, with the rest obtained from reference TRBV5-4 and TRBJ1-2, is as follows: ETGVTQSPTHLIKTRGQQVTLRCSSQSGHNTVSWYQQALGQGPQFIFQYYREEENGRGNFPPRFSGLQFPNYSSELNVNALELDDSALYLCASSLGGGQNYGYTFGSGTRLTVV.

The V call is TRBV11-2, the J call TRBJ1-3; a possible D gene is TRBD1 (6 bases). Germline-derived CDR1 and CDR2 are SGHAT and FQNNGV. Between the trimmed V and J ends, which lost 1 base and 1 base, there was a span of 8 bases. The CDR3 has 15 residues. The chain's CDR3 is CASSLVGGSGNTIYF. CDR3 sequence (DNA): TGTGCCAGCAGCTTAGTAGGGGGATCTGGAAACACCATATATTTT.

The V gene is TRBV6-5, the J gene TRBJ2-6; D is possibly TRBD1 (5 bases). CDR1 and CDR2 from the germline V gene are MNHEY and SVGAGI. V shed 6 bases and J shed 4 bases, with 13 bases lying between them. The CDR3 contains 15 residues. CDR3 sequence: CASSAGFEGANVLTF. The CDR3, as DNA: TGTGCCAGCAGCGCAGGGTTCGAAGGGGCCAACGTCCTGACTTTC.

This clone was seen once. V gene TRBV2 combines with J gene TRBJ1-4; D is unclear. Germline CDR1 SNHLY, CDR2 FYNNEI. CDR3 length equals 13 residues. Trimming cost V 7 bases and J 8 bases, with 14 bases left between them. The CDR3 DNA is TGTGCCAGCAACAATAGGGATCTCGAAAAACTGTTTTTT. Translated, it gives CASNNRDLEKLFF.

This clone has only one observation. The DNA for the CDR3 is TGCGCCAGCAGCCAATATCCCCAAACAGGGACCTACAATGAGCAGTTCTTC. This gives the protein CASSQYPQTGTYNEQFF. V is TRBV4-1 and J is TRBJ2-1, with D possibly matching TRBD1 (6 bases). The V and J ends lost 2 bases and 2 bases respectively, with 16 bases between them. The CDR3 covers 17 residues. The germline V gene encodes CDR1 MGHRA and CDR2 YSYEKL.

The CDR3 loop is CASSGTFSSYNEQFF. CDR3 bases: TGCGCCAGCAGCGGGACTTTTAGCTCCTACAATGAGCAGTTCTTC. The V gene is TRBV5-1, the J gene TRBJ2-1; possibly TRBD2 for D (6 bases). This CDR3 has 15 amino acids. V lost 4 bases, J lost 0 bases, and 11 bases lay in between. CDR1 SGHRS and CDR2 YFSETQ come from the germline V gene.

The J gene is TRBJ1-4, the V gene TRBV5-1, with a possible D match to TRBD1 (5 bases). Germline CDR1 SGHRS, CDR2 YFSETQ. This CDR3 contains 15 residues. Trimming removed 2 bases from V and 1 base from J, with 9 bases in between. CDR3 coding DNA: TGCGCCAGCAGCTTTTCAGGGCAAACTAATGAAAAACTGTTTTTT. Its protein is CASSFSGQTNEKLFF.

The gene calls are TRBV7-2 and TRBJ1-2, with 8 bases lining up with TRBD1. Germline-derived CDR1 and CDR2 are SGHTA and FQGNSA. This CDR3 contains 14 residues. V lost 4 bases, J lost 5 bases, and 6 bases stayed unmatched. CDR3 residues: CASSSSGGLYGYTF. CDR3 in DNA: TGTGCCAGCAGCTCGTCAGGGGGCTTATATGGCTACACCTTC.

This clone was seen only a few times. The J gene is TRBJ1-6, the V gene TRBV6-4; unclear D gene. Trimming took 5 bases from V and 6 from J, leaving 14 bases between them. This CDR3 region has 15 residues. From germline, CDR1 is MRHNA and CDR2 SNTAGT. This chain's CDR3 is CASSPEFGSNSPLHF. The CDR3 DNA reads as TGTGCCAGCAGTCCCGAGTTTGGGAGTAATTCACCCCTCCACTTT.

The V gene is TRBV7-2, the J gene TRBJ2-1, with 12 bases matching TRBD2. Losses at the gene ends were 1 base for V and 12 bases for J; bases not matched to a gene: 10. The CDR3 runs to 16 residues. Looked up from germline, CDR1 is SGHTA and CDR2 is FQGNSA. In DNA form, the CDR3 reads TGTGCCAGCAGCTTAGTCGGGACTAGCGGGTCGGGCGGGCAGTTCTTC. It yields the protein CASSLVGTSGSGGQFF.

The genes are TRBV27 and TRBJ1-1; no reliable D call. CDR1 MNHEY and CDR2 SMNVEV come from the germline V gene (reference sequence). The CDR3 length is 14 residues. V shed 3 bases and J shed 9 bases, with 17 bases lying between them. Written as DNA, the CDR3 is TGTGCCAGCAGTTTTCGGGCGGGTGGGGAGAAAGCTTTCTTT. It translates to CASSFRAGGEKAFF.

This rearrangement joins TRBV12-3 or TRBV12-4 to TRBJ1-1, with D maybe TRBD1 (5 bases). The CDR3 extends over 13 amino acids. V lost 7 bases and J lost 0, with 9 bases in between. CDR3 DNA: TGTGCCAGCACCCCAGGGTTGAACACTGAAGCTTTCTTT. Translating gives CASTPGLNTEAFF.

This clone occurred once. The chain combines TRBV5-4 with TRBJ2-7, with 11 bases identical to TRBD2. Germline values: CDR1 SGHNT, CDR2 YYREEE (reference sequence). This CDR3 is 15 amino acids long. V shed 3 bases and J 1 base; nucleotides not matched to a gene: 3. In nucleotides, the CDR3 is TGTGCCAGCAGCTATCTAGCGGGAGGATCCTACGAGCAGTACTTC. It yields the protein CASSYLAGGSYEQYF.

The J gene is TRBJ2-2, the V gene TRBV5-4; TRBD2 matches 10 bases. The CDR3 runs 17 residues. The V and J ends lost 0 bases and 3 bases, in that order; junction bases with no gene match: 5. Germline CDR1 is SGHNT and CDR2 is YYREEE (reference sequence). CDR3: CASSLVLAGLYTGELFF. CDR3 nucleotide sequence: TGTGCCAGCAGCTTGGTACTAGCGGGGCTATACACCGGGGAGCTGTTTTTT.

The CDR3: CASTPRGDSGGYNEQFF. CDR3 coding DNA: TGCGCCAGCACCCCCAGGGGGGATAGCGGGGGGTACAATGAGCAGTTCTTC. This chain uses TRBV5-1 with TRBJ2-1; 10 positions agree with TRBD2. With V trimmed by 6 bases and J by 4 bases, 13 bases remained unmatched. Germline CDR1 is SGHRS and CDR2 is YFSETQ. This CDR3 region has 17 residues.